This T cell receptor beta chain derives from a study of immune characterization of retroperitoneal liposarcoma. From the PCR reads, TCRdb called clonotypes with MiXCR, one entry per CDR3 protein. Of 11,000 or so distinct CDR3 sequences listed, 22% were seen once; the top ten hold 8% to 9%. The ends lost 5 bases at V and 8 bases at J; junction bases unmatched: 15. The germline gives CDR1 DFQATT, CDR2 SNEGSKA (reference sequence). CDR3 size: 15 residues. The rearrangement uses TRBV20-1 and TRBJ2-1, with 7 bases identical to TRBD2. Source material: blood. The TCR comes from a female donor with retroperitoneal liposarcoma. As DNA, the CDR3 is TGCAGTGCTCCCGACCCGGGACTAATAGCCCATGAGCAGTTCTTC. This translates into CSAPDPGLIAHEQFF.